This TCR beta chain was profiled in a study of cytomegalovirus exposure and HLA in healthy donors. Overall study results and limits: An apparent linkage of common viral pathogens to several of the most significant clusters emerged in a later analysis.

The CDR3 has 16 residues. Looked up from germline, CDR1 is MRHNA and CDR2 is SNTAGT. Trimming pared 0 bases from V and 5 bases from J, leaving 17 bases between. In the PCR, 60 Vbeta and 13 Jbeta primers were used. Data came from immunoSEQ multiplex PCR; TCRdb stores just in-frame clones and leaves some out. Among 98,000 or so clones, 76% were seen once, and the ten largest hold approximately 2%. Turning to this clone: Its specificity is not known.

This TCR was recovered from a man aged 40-55 years in good health and CMV-seronegative. This chain links TRBV6-4 with TRBJ2-7; D unresolved. Material for sequencing was PBMCs. The CDR3 nucleotides are TGTGCCAGCAGTGACTCGACCGGGTCGCTTAGGAACGAGCAGTACTTC. Its protein product is CASSDSTGSLRNEQYF.